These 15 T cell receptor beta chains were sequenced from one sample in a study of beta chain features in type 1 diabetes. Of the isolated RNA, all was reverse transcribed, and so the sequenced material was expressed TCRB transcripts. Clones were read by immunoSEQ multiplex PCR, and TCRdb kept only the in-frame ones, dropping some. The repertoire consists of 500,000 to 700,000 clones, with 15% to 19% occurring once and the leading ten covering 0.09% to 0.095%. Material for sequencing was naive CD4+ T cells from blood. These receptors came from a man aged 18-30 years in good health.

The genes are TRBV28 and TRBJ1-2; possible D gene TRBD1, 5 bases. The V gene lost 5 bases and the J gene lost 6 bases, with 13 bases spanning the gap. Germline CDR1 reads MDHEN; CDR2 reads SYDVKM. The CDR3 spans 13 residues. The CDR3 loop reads CASSLGPWDGYTF. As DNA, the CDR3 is TGTGCCAGCAGTCTGGGACCTTGGGATGGCTACACCTTC.

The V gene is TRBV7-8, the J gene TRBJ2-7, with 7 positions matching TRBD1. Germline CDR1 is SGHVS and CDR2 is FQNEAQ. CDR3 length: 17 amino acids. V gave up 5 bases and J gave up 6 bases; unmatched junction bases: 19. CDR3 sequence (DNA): TGTGCCAGCAGCGTCAAAAACAGGGGTCTCCATGCGGTCGAGCAGTACTTC. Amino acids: CASSVKNRGLHAVEQYF.

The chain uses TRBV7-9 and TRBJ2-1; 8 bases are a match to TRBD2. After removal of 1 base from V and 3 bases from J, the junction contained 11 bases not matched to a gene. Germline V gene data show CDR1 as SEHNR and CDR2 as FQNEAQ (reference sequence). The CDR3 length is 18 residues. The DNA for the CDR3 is TGTGCCAGCAGCTTAGGTACAGCGGGAGCCTCCCTCTACAATGAGCAGTTCTTC. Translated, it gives CASSLGTAGASLYNEQFF. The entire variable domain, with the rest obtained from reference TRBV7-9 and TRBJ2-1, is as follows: DTGVSQNPRHKITKRGQNVTFRCDPISEHNRLYWYRQTLGQGPEFLTYFQNEAQLEKSRLLSDRFSAERPKGSFSTLEIQRTEQGDSAMYLCASSLGTAGASLYNEQFFGPGTRLTVL.

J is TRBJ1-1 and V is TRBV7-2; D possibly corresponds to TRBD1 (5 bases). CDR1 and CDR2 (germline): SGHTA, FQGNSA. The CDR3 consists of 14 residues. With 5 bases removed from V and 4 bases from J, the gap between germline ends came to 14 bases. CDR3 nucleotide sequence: TGTGCCAGCAGCCCACCGGGGGTCGGCACTGAAGCTTTCTTT. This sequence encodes CASSPPGVGTEAFF. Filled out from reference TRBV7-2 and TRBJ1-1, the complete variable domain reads GAGVSQSPSNKVTEKGKDVELRCDPISGHTALYWYRQSLGQGLEFLIYFQGNSAPDKSGLPSDRFSAERTGGSVSTLTIQRTQQEDSAVYLCASSPPGVGTEAFFGQGTRLTVV.

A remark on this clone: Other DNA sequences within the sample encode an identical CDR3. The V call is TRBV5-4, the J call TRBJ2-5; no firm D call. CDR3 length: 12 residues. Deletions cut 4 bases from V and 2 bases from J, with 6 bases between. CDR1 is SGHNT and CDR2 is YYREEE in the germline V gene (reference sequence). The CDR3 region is CASSRTQETQYF. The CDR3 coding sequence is TGTGCCAGCAGCCGAACACAAGAGACCCAGTACTTC. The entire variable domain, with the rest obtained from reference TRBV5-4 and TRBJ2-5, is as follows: ETGVTQSPTHLIKTRGQQVTLRCSSQSGHNTVSWYQQALGQGPQFIFQYYREEENGRGNFPPRFSGLQFPNYSSELNVNALELDDSALYLCASSRTQETQYFGPGTRLLVL.

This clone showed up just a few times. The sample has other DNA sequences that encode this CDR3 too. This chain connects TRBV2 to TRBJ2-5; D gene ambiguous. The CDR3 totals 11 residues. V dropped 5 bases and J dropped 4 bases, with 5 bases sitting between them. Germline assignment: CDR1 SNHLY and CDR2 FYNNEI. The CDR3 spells CASSLRETQYF. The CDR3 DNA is TGTGCCAGCAGTCTTCGAGAGACCCAGTACTTC.

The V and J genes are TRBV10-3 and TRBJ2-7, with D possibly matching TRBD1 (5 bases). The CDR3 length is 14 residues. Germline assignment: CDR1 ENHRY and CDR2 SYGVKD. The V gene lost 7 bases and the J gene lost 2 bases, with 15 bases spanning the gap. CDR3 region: CAINEGQGTYEQYF. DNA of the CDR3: TGTGCCATCAATGAAGGGCAGGGAACCTACGAGCAGTACTTC.

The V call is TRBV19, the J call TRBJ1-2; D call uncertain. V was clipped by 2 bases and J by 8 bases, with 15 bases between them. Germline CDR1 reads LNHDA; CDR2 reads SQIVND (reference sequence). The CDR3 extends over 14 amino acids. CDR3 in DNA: TGTGCCAGTAGTATAACAGTCCTTGTCGGCGGCTACACCTTC. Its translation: CASSITVLVGGYTF.

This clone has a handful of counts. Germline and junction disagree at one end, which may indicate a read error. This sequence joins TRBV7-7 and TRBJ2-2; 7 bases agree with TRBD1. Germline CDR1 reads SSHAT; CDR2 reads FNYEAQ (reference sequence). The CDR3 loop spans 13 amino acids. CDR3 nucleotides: TGTGCTAGCAGCTCGGACAGGACCGGGGAGCTGTTTTTT. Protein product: CASSSDRTGELFF. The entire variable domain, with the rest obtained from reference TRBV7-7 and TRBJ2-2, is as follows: GAGVSQSPRYKVTKRGQDVTLRCDPISSHATLYWYQQALGQGPEFLTYFNYEAQPDKSGLPSDRFSAERPEGSISTLTIQRTEQRDSAMYRCASSSDRTGELFFGEGSRLTVL.

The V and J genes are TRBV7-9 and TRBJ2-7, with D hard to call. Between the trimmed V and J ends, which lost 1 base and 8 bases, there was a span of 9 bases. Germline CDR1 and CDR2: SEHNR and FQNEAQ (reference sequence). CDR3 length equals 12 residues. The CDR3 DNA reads TGTGCCAGCAGCTTAGACACTTCCAAGCAGTACTTC. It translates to CASSLDTSKQYF.

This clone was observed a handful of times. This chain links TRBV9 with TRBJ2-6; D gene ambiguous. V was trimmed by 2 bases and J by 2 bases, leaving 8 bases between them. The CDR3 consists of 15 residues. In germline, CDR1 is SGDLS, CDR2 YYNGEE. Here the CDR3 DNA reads TGTGCCAGCAGCGTTCACATCACTGGGGCCAACGTCCTGACTTTC. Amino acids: CASSVHITGANVLTF.

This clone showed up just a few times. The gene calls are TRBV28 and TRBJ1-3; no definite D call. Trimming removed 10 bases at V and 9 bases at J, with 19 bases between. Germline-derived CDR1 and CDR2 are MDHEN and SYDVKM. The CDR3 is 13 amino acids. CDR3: CATSPGSRGTIYF. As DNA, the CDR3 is TGTGCCACTTCCCCCGGGAGCAGAGGCACCATATATTTT.

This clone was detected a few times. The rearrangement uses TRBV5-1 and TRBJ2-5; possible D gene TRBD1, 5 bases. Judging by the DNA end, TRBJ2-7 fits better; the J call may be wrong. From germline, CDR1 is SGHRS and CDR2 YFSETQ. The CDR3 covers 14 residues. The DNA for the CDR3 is TGCGCCAGCAGCTTGGGATCAGGGAACTACGAGCAGTACTTC. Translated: CASSLGSGNYEQYF.

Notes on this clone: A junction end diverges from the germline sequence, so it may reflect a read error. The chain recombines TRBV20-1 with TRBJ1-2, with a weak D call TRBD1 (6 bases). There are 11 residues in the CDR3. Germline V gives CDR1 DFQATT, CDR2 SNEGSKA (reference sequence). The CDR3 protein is CSARDGGHRAF. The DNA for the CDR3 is TGCAGTGCTAGAGATGGGGGACACAGGGCCTTC.

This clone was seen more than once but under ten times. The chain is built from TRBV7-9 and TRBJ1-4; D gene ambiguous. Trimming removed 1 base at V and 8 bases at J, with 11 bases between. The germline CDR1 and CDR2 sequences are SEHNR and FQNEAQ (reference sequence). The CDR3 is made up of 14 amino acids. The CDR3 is CASSLESLREKLFF. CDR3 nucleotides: TGTGCCAGCAGCTTAGAGTCATTGAGGGAAAAACTGTTTTTT.